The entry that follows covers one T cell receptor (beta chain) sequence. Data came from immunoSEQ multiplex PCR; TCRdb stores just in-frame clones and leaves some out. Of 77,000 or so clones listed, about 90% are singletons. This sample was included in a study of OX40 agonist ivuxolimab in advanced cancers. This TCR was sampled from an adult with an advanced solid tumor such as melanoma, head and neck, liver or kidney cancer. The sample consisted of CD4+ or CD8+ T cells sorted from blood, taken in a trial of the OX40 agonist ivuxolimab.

The CDR3 here is CASSETGLATLHF. CDR3 nucleotide sequence: TGTGCCAGCAGTGAGACCGGGCTGGCTACCCTCCACTTT. The chain is built from TRBV6-4 and TRBJ1-6; no clear D. Trimming took 3 bases from V and 14 from J, leaving 14 bases between them. The CDR3 covers 13 residues. Germline V gene sequence: CDR1 MRHNA, CDR2 SNTAGT.